This record covers a single T cell receptor (beta chain). The data are from a study of blood T cell repertoires in COVID-19. Study summary: COVID-19 samples from acute and convalescent phases originated in the United States, Italy and Spain. Sources were T cells, B-cell-depleted T cells, or PBMCs; the material itself was cDNA or gDNA.

Ages ranged from about 18 to 90 years, with residence in more than 20 US areas. Categorization into cohorts depended on clinical history that participants reported. The CDR3 spans 12 residues. Germline V gene data show CDR1 as SGHTS and CDR2 as YDEGEE. The ends were cut back, 0 bases at V and 7 bases at J, with 5 bases in the middle. The repertoire was sequenced with immunoSEQ multiplex PCR; TCRdb's copy has only in-frame clones and lacks some. The sample has roughly 250,000 clones; about 87% are singletons. The clonotype was recovered from a woman aged 50 to 60 who had recovered from COVID-19. The sequenced sample was PBMCs or T cells enriched from blood (not recorded which). The chain carries TRBV5-8 and TRBJ2-1; the D is unclear. The CDR3 region is CASSLVVNEQFF. CDR3 sequence (DNA): TGTGCCAGCAGCTTGGTCGTGAATGAGCAGTTCTTC.